Below, one TCR beta chain is given with its context. Its antigen is not known. This entry comes from a study of blood T cells in healthy people across ages. The study's findings and limits: Whereas aged donors had fewer naive CD4+ cells, long-lived donors had more of them and higher diversity.

V dropped 1 base and J dropped 10 bases, with 20 bases sitting between them. CDR3 length: 15 residues. Germline CDR1 is SGHTA and CDR2 is FQGNSA. Then a second PCR, running about 6 to 11 cycles, was carried out with a sample-barcoded 5' primer and a J-beta primer mix. TCRdb passed the 5' RACE reads through MiXCR, listing each CDR3 protein once. The sample includes 760,000 or so distinct CDR3 sequences, roughly 25% of them seen just once. The same specimen was also included in a second study, on T cells of mothers and their children. This second report adds: Related mother-child pairs shared marginally more repertoire than unrelated pairs, though not significantly.

What was sequenced was blood. This TCR was sampled from a boy aged 5-17 years in good health. V usage is TRBV7-2 and J usage is TRBJ2-7, with TRBD1 as a possible D gene (6 bases). The CDR3 sequence: CASSLVPGQPQVQYF. DNA for the CDR3: TGTGCCAGCAGCTTAGTCCCGGGACAACCCCAGGTCCAGTACTTC.